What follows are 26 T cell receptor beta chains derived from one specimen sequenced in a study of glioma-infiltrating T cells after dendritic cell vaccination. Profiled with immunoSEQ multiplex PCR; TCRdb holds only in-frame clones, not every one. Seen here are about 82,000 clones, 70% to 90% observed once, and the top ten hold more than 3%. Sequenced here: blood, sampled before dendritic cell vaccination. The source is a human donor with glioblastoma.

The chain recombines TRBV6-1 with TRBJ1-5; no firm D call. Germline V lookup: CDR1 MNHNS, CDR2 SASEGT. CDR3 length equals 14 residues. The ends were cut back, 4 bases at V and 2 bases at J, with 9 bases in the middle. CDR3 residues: CASSVGIGNQPQHF. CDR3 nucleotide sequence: TGTGCCAGCAGTGTCGGGATTGGCAATCAGCCCCAGCATTTT.

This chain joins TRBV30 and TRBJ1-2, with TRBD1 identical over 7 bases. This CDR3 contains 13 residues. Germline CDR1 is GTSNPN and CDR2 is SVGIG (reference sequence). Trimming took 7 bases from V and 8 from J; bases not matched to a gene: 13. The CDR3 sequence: CASRGRGPSGYTF. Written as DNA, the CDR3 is TGTGCCTCGAGGGGTAGGGGGCCGTCGGGCTACACCTTC.

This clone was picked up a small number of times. CDR3 coding DNA: TGTGCCAGTAGCCCCGGGGTGCGGGGGCCGATCTACGAGCAGTACTTC. This codes for CASSPGVRGPIYEQYF. V and J are TRBV19 and TRBJ2-7; a weak D match, TRBD2 (7 bases). CDR3 length: 16 residues. Germline V gene sequence: CDR1 LNHDA, CDR2 SQIVND (reference sequence). V lost 6 bases and J lost 3, with 21 bases in between.

In DNA, the CDR3 is TGTGCCAGCAGCCCCCCGGGGGTTAATGAGCAGTTCTTC. It specifies CASSPPGVNEQFF. V usage is TRBV5-6 and J usage is TRBJ2-1; D might be TRBD2 (6 bases). This CDR3 has 13 residues. Trimming cost V 4 bases and J 7 bases, with 12 bases left between them. Per germline, CDR1 SGHDT and CDR2 YYEEEE.

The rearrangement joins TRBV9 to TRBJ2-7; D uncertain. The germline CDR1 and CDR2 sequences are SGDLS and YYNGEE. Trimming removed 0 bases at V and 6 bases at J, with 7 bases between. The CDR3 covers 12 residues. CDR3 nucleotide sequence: TGTGCCAGCAGCGTAGGGCAGTCCGAGCAGTACTTC. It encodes CASSVGQSEQYF. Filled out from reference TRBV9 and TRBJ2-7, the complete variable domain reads DSGVTQTPKHLITATGQRVTLRCSPRSGDLSVYWYQQSLDQGLQFLIQYYNGEERAKGNILERFSAQQFPDLHSELNLSSLELGDSALYFCASSVGQSEQYFGPGTRLTVT.

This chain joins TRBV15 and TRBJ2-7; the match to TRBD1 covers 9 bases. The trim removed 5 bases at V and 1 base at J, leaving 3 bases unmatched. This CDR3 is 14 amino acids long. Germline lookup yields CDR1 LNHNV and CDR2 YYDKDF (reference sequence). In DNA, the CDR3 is TGTGCCACCAGCCGGGACAGGGATTCCTACGAGCAGTACTTC. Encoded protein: CATSRDRDSYEQYF.

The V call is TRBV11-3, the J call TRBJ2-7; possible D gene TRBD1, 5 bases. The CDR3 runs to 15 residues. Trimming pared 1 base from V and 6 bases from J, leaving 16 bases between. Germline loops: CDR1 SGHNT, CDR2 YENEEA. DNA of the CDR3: TGTGCCAGCAGCTTAGGAACCAGGGTAACGAGCGAGCAGTACTTC. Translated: CASSLGTRVTSEQYF.

CDR3 loop: CASSEMTSGGDTQYF. The DNA of the CDR3 is TGTGCCAGCAGTGAAATGACTAGCGGGGGAGATACGCAGTATTTT. The rearrangement joins TRBV6-1 to TRBJ2-3; the match to TRBD2 covers 12 bases. V lost 2 bases to trimming and J lost 5 bases; unmatched junction nucleotides: 2. The CDR3 has 15 residues. Germline assignment: CDR1 MNHNS and CDR2 SASEGT.

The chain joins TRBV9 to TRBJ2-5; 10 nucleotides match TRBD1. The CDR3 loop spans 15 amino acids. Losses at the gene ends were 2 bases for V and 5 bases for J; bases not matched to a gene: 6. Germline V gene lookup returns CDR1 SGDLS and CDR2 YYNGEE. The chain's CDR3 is CASSVGQGMAETQYF. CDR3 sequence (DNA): TGTGCCAGCAGCGTGGGACAGGGGATGGCGGAGACCCAGTACTTC. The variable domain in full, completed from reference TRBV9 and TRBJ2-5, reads DSGVTQTPKHLITATGQRVTLRCSPRSGDLSVYWYQQSLDQGLQFLIQYYNGEERAKGNILERFSAQQFPDLHSELNLSSLELGDSALYFCASSVGQGMAETQYFGPGTRLLVL.

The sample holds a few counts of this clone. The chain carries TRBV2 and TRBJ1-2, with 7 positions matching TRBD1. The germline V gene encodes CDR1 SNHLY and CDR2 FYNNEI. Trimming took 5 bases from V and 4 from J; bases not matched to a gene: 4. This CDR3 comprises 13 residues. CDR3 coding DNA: TGTGCCAGCAGTCTCCAGGGGGGCTATGGCTACACCTTC. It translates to CASSLQGGYGYTF. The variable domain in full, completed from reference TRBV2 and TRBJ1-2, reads EPEVTQTPSHQVTQMGQEVILRCVPISNHLYFYWYRQILGQKVEFLVSFYNNEISEKSEIFDDQFSVERPDGSNFTLKIRSTKLEDSAMYFCASSLQGGYGYTFGSGTRLTVV.

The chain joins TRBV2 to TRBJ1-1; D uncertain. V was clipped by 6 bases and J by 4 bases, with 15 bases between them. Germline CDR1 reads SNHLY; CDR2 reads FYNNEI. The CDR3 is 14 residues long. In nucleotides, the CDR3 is TGTGCCAGCAGCGTTTATCTAGAGTCCACTGAAGCTTTCTTT. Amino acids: CASSVYLESTEAFF. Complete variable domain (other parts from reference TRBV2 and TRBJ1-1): EPEVTQTPSHQVTQMGQEVILRCVPISNHLYFYWYRQILGQKVEFLVSFYNNEISEKSEIFDDQFSVERPDGSNFTLKIRSTKLEDSAMYFCASSVYLESTEAFFGQGTRLTVV.

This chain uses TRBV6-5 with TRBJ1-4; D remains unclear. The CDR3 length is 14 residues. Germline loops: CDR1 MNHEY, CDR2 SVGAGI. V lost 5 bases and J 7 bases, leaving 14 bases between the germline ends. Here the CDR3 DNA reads TGTGCCAGCAGTGAGAGGGCGATTGGTGAAAAACTGTTTTTT. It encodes CASSERAIGEKLFF.

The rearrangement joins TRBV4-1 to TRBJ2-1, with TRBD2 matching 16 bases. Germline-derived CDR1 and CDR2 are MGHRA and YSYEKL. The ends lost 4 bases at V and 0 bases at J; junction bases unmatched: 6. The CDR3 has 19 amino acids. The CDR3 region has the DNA TGCGCCAGCAGCCCCCGGGGGACTAGCGGGGGGGCCTCCTACAATGAGCAGTTCTTC. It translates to CASSPRGTSGGASYNEQFF.

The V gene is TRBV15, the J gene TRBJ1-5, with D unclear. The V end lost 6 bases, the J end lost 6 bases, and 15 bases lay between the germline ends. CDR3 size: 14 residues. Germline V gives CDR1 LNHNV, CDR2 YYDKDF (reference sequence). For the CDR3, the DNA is TGTGCCACCAGAAGGTCAGCGGGAGGTCAGCCCCAGCATTTT. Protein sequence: CATRRSAGGQPQHF.

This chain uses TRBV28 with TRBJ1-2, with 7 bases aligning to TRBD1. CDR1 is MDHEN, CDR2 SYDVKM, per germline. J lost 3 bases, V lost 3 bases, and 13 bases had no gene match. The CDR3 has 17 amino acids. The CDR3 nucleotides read TGTGCCAGCAGTTTCGCGGACAGGAGTTGGAAAGACTATGGCTACACCTTC. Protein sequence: CASSFADRSWKDYGYTF.

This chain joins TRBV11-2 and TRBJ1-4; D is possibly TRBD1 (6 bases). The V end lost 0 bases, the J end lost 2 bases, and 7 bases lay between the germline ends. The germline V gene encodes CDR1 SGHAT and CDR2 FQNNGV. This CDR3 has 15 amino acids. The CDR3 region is CASSLEGATNEKLFF. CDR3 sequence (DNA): TGTGCCAGCAGCTTAGAGGGGGCGACTAATGAAAAACTGTTTTTT.

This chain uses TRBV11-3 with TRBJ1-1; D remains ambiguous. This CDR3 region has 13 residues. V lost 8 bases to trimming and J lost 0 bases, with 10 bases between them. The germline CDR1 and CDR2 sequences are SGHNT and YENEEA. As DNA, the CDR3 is TGTGCCAGCCAGGCTGGCGTGAACACTGAAGCTTTCTTT. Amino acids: CASQAGVNTEAFF.

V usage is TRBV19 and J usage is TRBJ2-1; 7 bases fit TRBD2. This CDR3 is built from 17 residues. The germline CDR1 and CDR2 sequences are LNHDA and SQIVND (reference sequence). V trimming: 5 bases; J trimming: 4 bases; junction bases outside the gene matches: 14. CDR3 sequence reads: CASSPGVGAGKYNEQFF. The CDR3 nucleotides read TGTGCCAGTAGTCCCGGCGTTGGAGCGGGGAAATACAATGAGCAGTTCTTC.

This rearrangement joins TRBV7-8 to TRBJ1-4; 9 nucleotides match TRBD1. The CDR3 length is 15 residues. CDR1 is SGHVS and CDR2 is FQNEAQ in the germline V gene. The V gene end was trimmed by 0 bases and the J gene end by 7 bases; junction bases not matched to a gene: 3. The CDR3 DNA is TGTGCCAGCAGCTTAGCCGGGACAGGGAGTGAAAAACTGTTTTTT. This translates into CASSLAGTGSEKLFF.

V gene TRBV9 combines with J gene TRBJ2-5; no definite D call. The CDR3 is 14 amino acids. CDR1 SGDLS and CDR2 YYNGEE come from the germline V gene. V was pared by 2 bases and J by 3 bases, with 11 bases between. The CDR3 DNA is TGTGCCAGCAGCGTGACCCAACGGGAAGAGACCCAGTACTTC. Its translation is CASSVTQREETQYF.

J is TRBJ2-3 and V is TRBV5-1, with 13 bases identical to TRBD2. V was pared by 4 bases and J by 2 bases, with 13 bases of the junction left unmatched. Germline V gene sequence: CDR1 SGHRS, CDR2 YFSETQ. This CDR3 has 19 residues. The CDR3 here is CASSPRLAGGPGDTDTQYF. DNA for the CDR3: TGCGCCAGCAGCCCCCGACTAGCGGGAGGCCCGGGGGACACAGATACGCAGTATTTT.

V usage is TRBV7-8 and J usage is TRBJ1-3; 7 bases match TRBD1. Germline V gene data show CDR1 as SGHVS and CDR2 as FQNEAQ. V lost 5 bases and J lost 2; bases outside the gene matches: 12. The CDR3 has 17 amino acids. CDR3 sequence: CASSLALGQTTGNTIYF. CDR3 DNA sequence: TGTGCCAGCAGCCTCGCCCTGGGACAGACCACTGGAAACACCATATATTTT. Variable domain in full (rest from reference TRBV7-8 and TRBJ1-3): GAGVSQSPRYKVAKRGQDVALRCDPISGHVSLFWYQQALGQGPEFLTYFQNEAQLDKSGLPSDRFFAERPEGSVSTLKIQRTQQEDSAVYLCASSLALGQTTGNTIYFGEGSWLTVV.

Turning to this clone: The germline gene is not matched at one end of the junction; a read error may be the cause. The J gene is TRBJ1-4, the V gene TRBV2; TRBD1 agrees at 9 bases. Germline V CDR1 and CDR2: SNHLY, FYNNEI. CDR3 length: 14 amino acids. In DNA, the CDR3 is TGTGCCAGCAGACGCCGGGACAGGGATGAAAAACTGGTTTTT. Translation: CASRRRDRDEKLVF.

Written as DNA, the CDR3 is TGTGCCAGCAGTCGCTCAGCAGGGTTTGGCTATGGCTACACCTTC. Translation gives CASSRSAGFGYGYTF. This chain connects TRBV6-5 to TRBJ1-2, with TRBD1 as a possible D gene (5 bases). The CDR3 is 15 residues long. Per the germline V gene, CDR1 is MNHEY and CDR2 is SVGAGI. V lost 5 bases to trimming and J lost 4 bases, with 17 bases between them.

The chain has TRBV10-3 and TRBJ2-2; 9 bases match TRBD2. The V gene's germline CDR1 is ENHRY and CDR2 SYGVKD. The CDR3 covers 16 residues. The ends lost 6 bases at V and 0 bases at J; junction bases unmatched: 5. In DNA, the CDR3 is TGTGCCATCAGGAAGACTAGCGGCTCGAACACCGGGGAGCTGTTTTTT. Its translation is CAIRKTSGSNTGELFF.

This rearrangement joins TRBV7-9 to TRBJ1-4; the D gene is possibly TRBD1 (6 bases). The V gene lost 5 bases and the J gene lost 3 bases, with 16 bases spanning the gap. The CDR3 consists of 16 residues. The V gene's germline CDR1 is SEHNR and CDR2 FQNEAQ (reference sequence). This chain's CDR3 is CASSGIRDTPNEKLFF. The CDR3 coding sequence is TGTGCCAGCAGCGGAATTCGGGACACACCTAATGAAAAACTGTTTTTT.